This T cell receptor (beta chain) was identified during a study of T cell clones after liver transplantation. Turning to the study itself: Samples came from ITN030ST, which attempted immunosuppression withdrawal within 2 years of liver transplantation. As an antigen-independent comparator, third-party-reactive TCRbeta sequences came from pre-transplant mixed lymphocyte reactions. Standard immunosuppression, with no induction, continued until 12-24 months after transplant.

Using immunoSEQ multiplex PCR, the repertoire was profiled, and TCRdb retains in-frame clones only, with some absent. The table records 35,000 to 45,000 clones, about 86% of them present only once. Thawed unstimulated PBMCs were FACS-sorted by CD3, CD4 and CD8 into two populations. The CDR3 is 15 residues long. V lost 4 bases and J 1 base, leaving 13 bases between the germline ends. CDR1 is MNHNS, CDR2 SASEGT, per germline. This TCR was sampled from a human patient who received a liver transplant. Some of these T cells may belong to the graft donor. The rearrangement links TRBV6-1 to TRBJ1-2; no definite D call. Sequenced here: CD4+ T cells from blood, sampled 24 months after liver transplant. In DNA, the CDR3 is TGTGCCAGCAGTGGACGTGGGGTGCTTAACTATGGCTACACCTTC. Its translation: CASSGRGVLNYGYTF.